These 2 T cell receptor beta chains were all obtained from the same sample, sequenced in a study of T cells in narcolepsy. The repertoire was sequenced with immunoSEQ multiplex PCR; TCRdb's copy has only in-frame clones and lacks some. The data hold fewer than 30,000 clones, with more than 80% observed a single time. The material sequenced was CD45RA- memory CD4+ T cells from PBMCs. All receptors derive from a human donor with narcolepsy.

This sequence joins TRBV5-6 and TRBJ1-3; no firm D call. V was clipped by 0 bases and J by 3 bases, with 7 bases between them. There are 14 residues in the CDR3. CDR1 is SGHDT, CDR2 YYEEEE, per germline. DNA of the CDR3: TGTGCCAGCAGCTTGGGAGGGTATGGAAACACCATATATTTT. It encodes CASSLGGYGNTIYF. Complete variable domain (other parts from reference TRBV5-6 and TRBJ1-3): DAGVTQSPTHLIKTRGQQVTLRCSPKSGHDTVSWYQQALGQGPQFIFQYYEEEERQRGNFPDRFSGHQFPNYSSELNVNALLLGDSALYLCASSLGGYGNTIYFGEGSWLTVV.

The chain links TRBV5-1 to TRBJ1-1; D remains ambiguous. This CDR3 is 13 amino acids long. Trimming took 0 bases from V and 7 from J, leaving 10 bases between them. CDR1 and CDR2 from the germline V gene are SGHRS and YFSETQ. The CDR3 is CASSLGRGSEAFF. Written as DNA, the CDR3 is TGCGCCAGCAGCTTGGGCCGTGGTAGTGAAGCTTTCTTT.